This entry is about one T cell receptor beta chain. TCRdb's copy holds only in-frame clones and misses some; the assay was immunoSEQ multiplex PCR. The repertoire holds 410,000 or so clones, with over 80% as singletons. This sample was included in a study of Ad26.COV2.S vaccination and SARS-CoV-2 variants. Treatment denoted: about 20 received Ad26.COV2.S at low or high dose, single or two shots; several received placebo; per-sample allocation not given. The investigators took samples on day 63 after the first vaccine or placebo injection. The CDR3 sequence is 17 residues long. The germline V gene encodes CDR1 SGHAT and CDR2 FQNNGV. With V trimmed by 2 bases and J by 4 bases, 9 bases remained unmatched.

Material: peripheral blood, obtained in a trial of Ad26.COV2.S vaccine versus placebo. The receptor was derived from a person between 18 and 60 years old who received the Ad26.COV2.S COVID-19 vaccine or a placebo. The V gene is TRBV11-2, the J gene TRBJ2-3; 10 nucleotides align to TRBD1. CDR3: CASSLRDRGHSADTQYF. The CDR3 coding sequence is TGTGCCAGCAGCTTAAGGGACAGGGGACACTCCGCAGATACGCAGTATTTT.